The rows below give T cell receptor beta chains drawn from one sample of a study of CD8+CD57+ T cells in acquired aplastic anemia. TCRdb reanalysed the reads using MiXCR and keeps one entry per CDR3 protein. The profile shows some 190,000 distinct CDR3 sequences, approximately 49% of them singletons. Sample: sorted CD4+, CD8+, or CD8+CD57+ T cells (not recorded which) from PBMCs. These receptors were taken from a human donor in good health. CDR3s include the opening cysteine and the closing phenylalanine or tryptophan. Each record gives: clone size, V gene, CDR3 length, J gene, D gene, CDR3 DNA, CDR3 protein. The D gene is left open where the match is weak. Part of the rows lack a size; the others show once, few, many or a class for expanded clones.

>many|TRBV20-1|13|TRBJ1-2|TRBD1
TGCAGTGCTAAGACAGGGTGGGGGTATGGCTACACCTTC
CSAKTGWGYGYTF
>.|TRBV20-1|14|TRBJ2-3|.
TGCAGTGCAGTAGGATGGCCTGGCACAGATACGCAGTATTTT
CSAVGWPGTDTQYF
>many|TRBV9|13|TRBJ2-1|.
TGTGCCAGCAGCGTCCCGCCCGACAATGAGCAGTTCTTC
CASSVPPDNEQFF
>.|TRBV19|17|TRBJ1-6|.
TGTGCCAGTAGTTCACTCGCCGGGGGGGCAAAGGGCTCACCCCTCCACTTT
CASSSLAGGAKGSPLHF
>.|TRBV25-1|15|TRBJ1-4|.
TGTGCCAGCAGTGATTACCCTACAACTAATGAAAAACTGTTTTTT
CASSDYPTTNEKLFF
>many|TRBV7-2|13|TRBJ1-1|.
TGTGCCAGCAGCTATAACACGAACACTGAAGCTTTCTTT
CASSYNTNTEAFF
>many|TRBV9|15|TRBJ2-1|TRBD2
TGTGCCAGCAGCGTAGCGCGGGAGTCCTACAATGAGCAGTTCTTC
CASSVARESYNEQFF
>.|TRBV2|15|TRBJ1-2|TRBD1
TGTGCCAGCAGGGGACAGGGGGGGACTAACTATGGCTACACCTTC
CASRGQGGTNYGYTF
>many|TRBV7-3|17|TRBJ2-3|TRBD1
TGTGCCAGCAGCCCCATGGTGGCCGGGACAGGCACAGATACGCAGTATTTT
CASSPMVAGTGTDTQYF
>.|TRBV2|16|TRBJ2-1|TRBD2
TGTGCCAGCAGTGACGGGACTAGCGGGGGGGCCAATGAGCAGTTCTTC
CASSDGTSGGANEQFF
>many|TRBV6-1|13|TRBJ1-4|TRBD1
TGTGCCAGCAGGGACGGGGACAGGCCAAAACTGTTTTTT
CASRDGDRPKLFF
>many|TRBV20-1|15|TRBJ2-1|TRBD2
TGCAGTGCTAGAGCATCGGGACTAGTTGGCAATGAGCAGTTCTTC
CSARASGLVGNEQFF
>.|TRBV19|13|TRBJ2-2|.
TGTGCTACAGTAGTACTTAACACCGGGGAGCTGTTTTTT
CATVVLNTGELFF
>.|TRBV19|14|TRBJ2-6|TRBD2
TGTGCCAGTAGTATTCCGGGACTAGTCAACGTCCTGACTTTC
CASSIPGLVNVLTF
>.|TRBV24-1|14|TRBJ2-5|TRBD1
TGTGCCACCAGTGATTACGGGACAGAAGAGACCCAGTACTTC
CATSDYGTEETQYF
>.|TRBV6-1|12|TRBJ1-2|TRBD1
TGTGCCAGCAGTGGGGGACAGGGAGGCTACACCTTC
CASSGGQGGYTF
>many|TRBV29-1|13|TRBJ2-7|TRBD1
TGCAGCGTCGCAGGGGGTAGCTCCTACGAGCAGTACTTC
CSVAGGSSYEQYF
>few|TRBV10-3|19|TRBJ2-5|TRBD2
TGTGCCATCAGTGAGTCAGGGGAGGGTTGGCGCCCTTTCCAAGAGACCCAGTACTTC
CAISESGEGWRPFQETQYF
>.|TRBV25-1|12|TRBJ2-5|.
TGTGCCAGCAGTCACCCACAAGAGACCCAGTACTTC
CASSHPQETQYF
>.|TRBV19|17|TRBJ2-7|TRBD2
TGTGCCAGTAGTATATTCGGTCTAGCGGGATTAGGAGAGGCCCAGTACTTC
CASSIFGLAGLGEAQYF
>.|TRBV19|13|TRBJ1-2|.
TGTGCCAGTAGTATAAACAGAGCCTATGGCTACACCTTC
CASSINRAYGYTF
>.|TRBV18|14|TRBJ1-3|.
TGTGCCAGCTCACCACCCCCCGGGGGAAACACCATATATTTT
CASSPPPGGNTIYF
>many|TRBV6-5|16|TRBJ2-1|.
TGTGCCAGCAGTTCCCCAGGCGGTAGCTCCTACAATGAGCAGTTCTTC
CASSSPGGSSYNEQFF
>.|TRBV29-1|12|TRBJ1-2|.
TGCAGCGTGGGACCAGGGGATTATGGCTACACCTTC
CSVGPGDYGYTF
>many|TRBV12-3/TRBV12-4|14|TRBJ2-3|TRBD2
TGTGCCAGCAGTTTAGGGGGCGGGAGTGAAACGCAGTATTTT
CASSLGGGSETQYF
>many|TRBV20-1|13|TRBJ2-3|.
TGCAGTGCTAGGGTACAGGGTCGCGATACGCAGTATTTT
CSARVQGRDTQYF
>many|TRBV11-2|16|TRBJ2-7|.
TGTGCCAGCAGTCCTACCCTCAGGGGAATAGACTACGAGCAGTACTTC
CASSPTLRGIDYEQYF
>.|TRBV15|18|TRBJ2-1|.
TGTGCCACCAGCAGGCGGTCTCAGGGGCTTGGCTCCTACAATGAGCAGTTCTTC
CATSRRSQGLGSYNEQFF
>.|TRBV24-1|14|TRBJ2-7|TRBD1
TGTGCCACCAGCTCGGACAGGGAACCCTACGAGCAGTACTTC
CATSSDREPYEQYF
>many|TRBV19|14|TRBJ2-3|.
TGTGCCAGTACGCAGACAGGGACTGAGGTTACGCAGTATTTT
CASTQTGTEVTQYF
>.|TRBV20-1|13|TRBJ1-2|.
TGCAGTGCACGGGACATGCCATGGGATGGCTACACCTTC
CSARDMPWDGYTF
>.|TRBV29-1|16|TRBJ2-7|TRBD2
TGCAGCGTTGAAGATCTTCTAGCGGGAAGAGGGTACGAGCAGTACTTC
CSVEDLLAGRGYEQYF
>many|TRBV19|15|TRBJ1-6|TRBD1
TGTGCCAGTACCAAAGTCGGGACAGTTAATTCACCCCTCCACTTT
CASTKVGTVNSPLHF
>once|TRBV7-2|14|TRBJ1-4|.
TGTGCCAGCAGCGTCCAGGTGGGGAGTGAAAAACTGTTTTTT
CASSVQVGSEKLFF
>.|TRBV25-1|17|TRBJ2-6|TRBD1
TGTGCCAGCAGCCCGAGGACAGGGATCTCTGGGGCCAACGTCCTGACTTTC
CASSPRTGISGANVLTF
>.|TRBV6-2/TRBV6-3|16|TRBJ1-6|TRBD1
TGTGCCAGCAGTTACTCCTCGGGACAGGGGTATTCACCCCTCCACTTT
CASSYSSGQGYSPLHF
>few|TRBV24-1|13|TRBJ1-5|.
TGTGCCACCAACCCACCTAGCAATCAGCCCCAGCATTTT
CATNPPSNQPQHF
>.|TRBV5-1|12|TRBJ2-7|TRBD1
TGCGCCAGCAGCTCCGACAGGGCCGAGCAGTACTTC
CASSSDRAEQYF
>many|TRBV24-1|16|TRBJ2-1|.
TGTGCCACCAGTGATTCCAGGGTGAGGGGTACGAATGAGCAGTTCTTC
CATSDSRVRGTNEQFF